This entry lists 8 T cell receptor beta chains sequenced from one sample in a study of early T cells in non-severe SARS-CoV-2 infection. TCRdb processed the 5' RACE reads anew with MiXCR; each CDR3 protein has one entry. The table records fewer than 50,000 distinct CDR3 sequences, 5.5% to 8% of them present only once. The specimen comprised whole blood, sampled at baseline. Every receptor here comes from an adult who was a healthcare worker with PCR-confirmed SARS-CoV-2 infection or an uninfected control (not recorded which).

The rearrangement uses TRBV6-6 and TRBJ2-5; 8 bases map to TRBD2. Germline assignment: CDR1 MNHNY and CDR2 SVGAGI (reference sequence). The V gene end was trimmed by 3 bases and the J gene end by 5 bases; junction bases not matched to a gene: 11. The CDR3 totals 16 residues. CDR3 in amino acids: CASSYGLAGGRETQYF. CDR3 coding DNA: TGTGCCAGCAGTTATGGGTTGGCGGGGGGACGGGAGACCCAGTACTTC.

This clonotype was recorded at least ten times. V gene TRBV29-1 combines with J gene TRBJ2-7; 11 nucleotides match TRBD2. The J segment lost 1 base and the V segment lost 4 bases, leaving 0 bases of the junction unmatched. The germline gives CDR1 SQVTM, CDR2 ANQGSEA. The CDR3 spans 13 residues. The CDR3 region is CSVGTSGSYEQYF. CDR3 sequence (DNA): TGCAGCGTTGGGACTAGCGGGTCCTACGAGCAGTACTTC.

This clonotype showed up many times. The gene calls are TRBV7-2 and TRBJ1-4; TRBD1 is a possible D gene (5 bases). Looked up from germline, CDR1 is SGHTA and CDR2 is FQGNSA. The ends were cut back, 8 bases at V and 6 bases at J, with 10 bases in the middle. The CDR3 totals 12 residues. CDR3 coding DNA: TGTGCCAGCTACGGGGGGGATGAAAAACTGTTTTTT. It translates to CASYGGDEKLFF.

The chain has TRBV7-2 and TRBJ2-3; perhaps D is TRBD1 or TRBD2 (7 bases each). In germline, CDR1 is SGHTA, CDR2 FQGNSA. This CDR3 spans 15 amino acids. V lost 5 bases and J lost 4, with 16 bases in between. The CDR3 loop is CASSPTAGGADTQYF. CDR3 nucleotides: TGTGCCAGCAGCCCCACGGCAGGGGGGGCAGATACGCAGTATTTT.

This clonotype was found many times. This chain joins TRBV6-5 and TRBJ2-3; the D is unclear. Germline V gene lookup returns CDR1 MNHEY and CDR2 SVGAGI. Trimming left V 5 bases short and J 3 bases short, with 12 bases between. The CDR3 totals 14 residues. Written as DNA, the CDR3 is TGTGCCAGCAGTGCCGGTGCCGGAACAGATACGCAGTATTTT. Protein product: CASSAGAGTDTQYF.

This clonotype was observed at least ten times. The chain carries TRBV27 and TRBJ2-3, with a possible D match to TRBD2 (6 bases). This CDR3 has 14 amino acids. V lost 8 bases and J 0 bases, leaving 12 bases between the germline ends. Germline loops: CDR1 MNHEY, CDR2 SMNVEV (reference sequence). CDR3 residues: CASRPGLSTDTQYF. The CDR3 DNA reads as TGTGCCAGCCGCCCGGGACTCAGCACAGATACGCAGTATTTT.

This clonotype was picked up many times. The rearrangement joins TRBV11-2 to TRBJ2-6; D unresolved. Germline V lookup: CDR1 SGHAT, CDR2 FQNNGV. The CDR3 has 14 amino acids. Trimming removed 1 base at V and 4 bases at J, with 5 bases between. CDR3 amino acids: CASSLGTGANVLTF. The CDR3 DNA reads TGTGCCAGCAGCTTAGGGACGGGGGCCAACGTCCTGACTTTC.

This clonotype came up a few times. At one boundary the junction diverges from the germline segment, which might be a read error. The chain joins TRBV6-6 to TRBJ1-3, with D unresolved. The germline CDR1 and CDR2 sequences are MNHNY and SVGAGI (reference sequence). This CDR3 is 14 amino acids long. The CDR3 loop reads CASEREISENTIYF. CDR3 bases: TGTGCCAGCGAGAGAGAGATCTCTGAAAACACCATATATTTT.